The clone carrying this T cell receptor (beta chain) is judged medium-sized. The protocol was immunoSEQ multiplex PCR, while the TCRdb copy is restricted to in-frame clones and leaves out a portion. This sample yields tens of thousands of clones, of which roughly nine tenths are seen a single time; just over 3% belongs to the top ten. The germline gives CDR1 SGDLS, CDR2 YYNGEE. The CDR3 runs to 13 residues. Trimming took 0 bases from V and 7 from J, leaving 7 bases between them. This sample stems from a study of cytomegalovirus exposure and HLA in healthy donors. The clonotype originates from a man aged 18 to 29 in good health and CMV-seronegative. The chain carries TRBV9 and TRBJ1-4; D remains unclear. Material: PBMCs. For the CDR3, the DNA is TGTGCCAGCAGCGTAGCACTCCTTGAAAAACTGTTTTTT. Protein product: CASSVALLEKLFF.